These T cell receptor beta chains were read from a single sample in a study of T cell repertoires in cytomegalovirus infection. TCRdb recomputed calls from the reads with MiXCR, one row per CDR3 protein. The profile shows hundreds of thousands of distinct CDR3 sequences, 24% of them singletons. Material for sequencing was CD8+ T cells from PBMCs. Receptors were obtained from a human donor in good health (CMV status not recorded). Some clones in this sample may be carry-over from other donors' samples. Each CDR3 is given with its conserved first and last residue. The D gene is left open where the match is weak. Where a row states a size, it is once, few, many or the class of an expanded clone; other rows omit it.

>-|TRBJ1-2|TRBD1|TRBV15
TGTGCCACCAGCAGAGATAAGGGGACAGGGGTTGGCTACACCTTC
CATSRDKGTGVGYTF
>-|TRBJ2-2|-|TRBV23-1
TGCGCCAGCAGTCAATGCGTAGGCACCGGGGAGCTGTTTTTT
CASSQCVGTGELFF
>many|TRBJ1-2|TRBD1|TRBV6-6
TGTGCCACCCGGGACAGGCCTTATGGCTACACCTTC
CATRDRPYGYTF
>few|TRBJ1-4|-|TRBV7-9
TGTGCCAGCAGCTTATTCGGGCCGGATGGTAATGAAAAACTGTTTTTT
CASSLFGPDGNEKLFF
>-|TRBJ2-3|TRBD2|TRBV7-9
TGTGCCAGCAACTTAAGGGGACTAGCGGGAACCGGCACAGATACGCAGTATTTT
CASNLRGLAGTGTDTQYF
>few|TRBJ2-1|TRBD2|TRBV28
TGTGCCAGCACCCAATTTGGTCTAGCGGGGGGCCTCTACAATGAGCAGTTCTTC
CASTQFGLAGGLYNEQFF
>-|TRBJ2-1|TRBD2|TRBV6-2/TRBV6-3
TGTGCCACATCCATCAGCGGGGGGGCGGGTGAGCAGTTCTTC
CATSISGGAGEQFF
>few|TRBJ1-2|-|TRBV6-2/TRBV6-3
TGTGCCAGCAGTTACTCGAAAAGGGGCGACTATGGCTACACCTTC
CASSYSKRGDYGYTF
>-|TRBJ2-1|-|TRBV5-5
TGTGCCAGCAGCGGGTGGGAGACTAGAGTAAATGAGCAGTTCTTC
CASSGWETRVNEQFF
>-|TRBJ1-2|-|TRBV20-1
TGCAGTGCTGACAGCTATGGCTACACCTTC
CSADSYGYTF
>-|TRBJ1-4|-|TRBV18
TGTGCCAGCTCACCGGCAGCTGCAACTAATGAAAAACTGTTTTTT
CASSPAAATNEKLFF
>-|TRBJ2-3|TRBD2|TRBV7-9
TGTGCCAGCAGCTTAAGCGGGGTTAGCCCAGATACGCAGTATTTT
CASSLSGVSPDTQYF
>-|TRBJ2-1|-|TRBV12-5
TGTGCTAGTGTCACCACAGGGTACAATGAGCAGTTCTTC
CASVTTGYNEQFF
>few|TRBJ2-5|TRBD1|TRBV7-9
TGTGCCAGCAGCCCGGGACAGGGGATAGTGGGGCAAGAGACCCAGTACTTC
CASSPGQGIVGQETQYF
>few|TRBJ2-5|TRBD1|TRBV19
TGTGCCAGTAGTATAGCAGCGGGACAGGGGGAAAAGACCCAGTACTTC
CASSIAAGQGEKTQYF
>-|TRBJ2-7|-|TRBV29-1
TGCAGCGTACCCGGGACAAACGACGAGCAGTACTTC
CSVPGTNDEQYF
>-|TRBJ2-3|TRBD2|TRBV6-5
TGTGCCAGCAGTTACGCGGGGGGTAGTGATACGCAGTATTTT
CASSYAGGSDTQYF
>many|TRBJ2-4|-|TRBV12-3/TRBV12-4
TGTGCCAGCAGTTTAATGGCGGGTGGAGAAAACATTCAGTACTTC
CASSLMAGGENIQYF
>few|TRBJ2-5|TRBD1|TRBV5-6
TGTGCCAGCAGCCTGGGGACAGGGAGGGTTGGGTACGAGACCCAGTACTTC
CASSLGTGRVGYETQYF
>many|TRBJ2-1|-|TRBV28
TGTGCCAGCAGTCGACAGGGACTAGGACCCGAGCAGTTCTTC
CASSRQGLGPEQFF
>-|TRBJ2-5|-|TRBV6-5
TGTGCCAGCAGATTCGACACGGAAGAGACCCAGTACTTC
CASRFDTEETQYF
>few|TRBJ2-3|-|TRBV2
TGTGCCAGGGAGGCTAGCACAGATACGCAGTATTTT
CAREASTDTQYF
>many|TRBJ2-7|TRBD1|TRBV20-1
TGCAGTGCTAGGGGGACAGGGGTCTTCGAGCAGTACTTC
CSARGTGVFEQYF
>-|TRBJ2-1|-|TRBV6-5
TGTGCCACCCTCGCGGGGACCTCCTACAATGAGCAGTTCTTC
CATLAGTSYNEQFF
>-|TRBJ2-3|TRBD2|TRBV20-1
TGCAGTGCTAGAGATGCAATCCCGGGACTAGCGGGGGTTAGCACAGATACGCAGTATTTT
CSARDAIPGLAGVSTDTQYF
>few|TRBJ1-2|TRBD1|TRBV25-1
TGTGTCAGCAGTGAAAGGGGTCGGGACAGGCCCTATGGCTACACCTTC
CVSSERGRDRPYGYTF
>many|TRBJ2-7|-|TRBV7-6
TGTGCCAGCAGCTTAGGAGATTACGAGCAGTACTTC
CASSLGDYEQYF
>-|TRBJ1-1|-|TRBV15
TGTGCCACCAGCAGAGATCCTGGTGAAGCTTTCTTT
CATSRDPGEAFF
>-|TRBJ2-3|-|TRBV24-1
TGTGCCACCAGTGATGGGGGAGGCAGCGGCCCCAGAAATACGCAGTATTTT
CATSDGGGSGPRNTQYF
>many|TRBJ1-1|-|TRBV7-9
TGTGCCAGCAGCTTTTGGGGACAAGTGAACACTGAAGCTTTCTTT
CASSFWGQVNTEAFF
>-|TRBJ1-2|-|TRBV12-3/TRBV12-4
TGTGCCAGCAGTTTCAGCTCCACGGCTAACTATGGCTACACCTTC
CASSFSSTANYGYTF
>few|TRBJ1-4|TRBD1|TRBV15
TGTGCCACCAGCAGAGCCAGGGGGCCAACTAATGAAAAACTGTTTTTT
CATSRARGPTNEKLFF
>few|TRBJ2-2|-|TRBV7-6
TGTGCCAGCAGCCATGACTACTCAGCCGGGGAGCTGTTTTTT
CASSHDYSAGELFF
>-|TRBJ2-7|-|TRBV28
TGTGCCAGCAGTCTCACAGGGTTACCCCCATACGAGCAGTACTTC
CASSLTGLPPYEQYF
>-|TRBJ2-5|TRBD1|TRBV2
TGTGCCAGCAGTGTGACAGGGGAGATGCGGGAGACCCAGTACTTC
CASSVTGEMRETQYF
>few|TRBJ1-2|-|TRBV7-9
TGTGCCAGCAGCTTAACTCTTAATGGCTACACCTTC
CASSLTLNGYTF
>few|TRBJ1-1|-|TRBV6-2/TRBV6-3
TGTGCCAGCAGTTATGGTGGGTTAACTGAAGCTTTCTTT
CASSYGGLTEAFF
>many|TRBJ2-1|-|TRBV7-2
TGTGCCAGCAGCCCCCCCTTGGGACCGACCTACAATGAGCAGTTCTTC
CASSPPLGPTYNEQFF
>many|TRBJ1-5|-|TRBV6-1
TGTGCCAGCAGTCCCTCGGGGGGCAATCAGCCCCAGCATTTT
CASSPSGGNQPQHF
>-|TRBJ1-6|TRBD1|TRBV27
TGTGCCAGCAGTTTTGGTCGACAGGGGGGAAATTCACCCCTCCACTTT
CASSFGRQGGNSPLHF
>many|TRBJ2-3|-|TRBV7-2
TGTGCCAGCAGCTCCCGCCCCTTAGGGGAAAGCACAGATACGCAGTATTTT
CASSSRPLGESTDTQYF
>few|TRBJ2-1|-|TRBV10-2
TGCGCCAGCAGTGAGTCGGGACCCTACAATGAGCAGTTCTTC
CASSESGPYNEQFF
>many|TRBJ2-1|TRBD2|TRBV6-5
TGTGCCAGCAGTTCACTGACGGGGGGATCCTACAATGAGCAGTTCTTC
CASSSLTGGSYNEQFF
>many|TRBJ2-1|TRBD2|TRBV7-9
TGTGCCAGCAGCGGTAGCGGGGGGTCCTACAATGAGCAGTTCTTC
CASSGSGGSYNEQFF
>-|TRBJ2-1|-|TRBV11-3
TGTGCCAGCAGCTTAGGTCATTCTAAGGGCAGGCCCAGCAATGAGCAGTTCTTC
CASSLGHSKGRPSNEQFF
>few|TRBJ2-7|-|TRBV12-3/TRBV12-4
TGTGCCAGCAGATTCCCCGGTGGAGCCGAGCAGTACTTC
CASRFPGGAEQYF
>few|TRBJ2-5|-|TRBV5-5
TGTGCCAGCAGCTTAGTAGAGGGGGGAGAGACCCAGTACTTC
CASSLVEGGETQYF
>-|TRBJ2-2|-|TRBV28
TGTGCCAGCAGTTTAAACAGGGAGCACCCCGGGGAGCTGTTTTTT
CASSLNREHPGELFF
>many|TRBJ1-3|-|TRBV28
TGTGCCAGCAGTTCACCTACCACAGGGAAAGGGTCCTCTGGAAACACCATATATTTT
CASSSPTTGKGSSGNTIYF
>-|TRBJ1-2|TRBD1|TRBV5-1
TGCGCCAGCAAAGGGACAGAAACTAACTATGGCTACACCTTC
CASKGTETNYGYTF
>-|TRBJ1-6|-|TRBV7-9
TGTGTCAGCAGCTTACCCAGTAATAATTCACCCCTCCACTTT
CVSSLPSNNSPLHF
>few|TRBJ2-5|TRBD2|TRBV14
TGTGCCAGCAGACCTAGCGGGAAACTACCACGGACCCAGTACTTC
CASRPSGKLPRTQYF
>-|TRBJ2-2|-|TRBV6-6
TGTGCCAACAGTTACTCAAAGGCCGGGGAGCTGTTTTTT
CANSYSKAGELFF
>few|TRBJ1-6|TRBD1|TRBV28
TGTGCCAGCAGTTTGGGGACAGGGGGCGTTTCACCCCTCCACTTT
CASSLGTGGVSPLHF